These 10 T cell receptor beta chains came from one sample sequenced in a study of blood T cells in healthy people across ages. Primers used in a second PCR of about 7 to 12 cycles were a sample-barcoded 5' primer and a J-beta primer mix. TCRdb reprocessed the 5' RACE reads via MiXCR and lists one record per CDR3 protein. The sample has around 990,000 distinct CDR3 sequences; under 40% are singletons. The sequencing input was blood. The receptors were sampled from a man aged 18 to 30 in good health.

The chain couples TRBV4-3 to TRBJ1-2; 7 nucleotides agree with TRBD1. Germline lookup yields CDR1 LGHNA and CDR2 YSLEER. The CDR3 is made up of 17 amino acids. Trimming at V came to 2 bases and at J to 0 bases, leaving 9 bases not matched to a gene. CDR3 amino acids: CASSQYPAGQANYGYTF. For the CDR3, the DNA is TGCGCCAGCAGCCAATATCCGGCCGGACAGGCTAACTATGGCTACACCTTC.

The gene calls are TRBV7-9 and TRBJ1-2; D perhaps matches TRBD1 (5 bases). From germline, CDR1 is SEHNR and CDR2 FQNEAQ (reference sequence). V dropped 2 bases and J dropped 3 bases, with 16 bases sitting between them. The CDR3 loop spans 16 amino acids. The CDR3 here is CASSLRNSRGYYGYTF. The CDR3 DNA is TGTGCCAGCAGCTTACGAAACTCGCGGGGCTACTATGGCTACACCTTC.

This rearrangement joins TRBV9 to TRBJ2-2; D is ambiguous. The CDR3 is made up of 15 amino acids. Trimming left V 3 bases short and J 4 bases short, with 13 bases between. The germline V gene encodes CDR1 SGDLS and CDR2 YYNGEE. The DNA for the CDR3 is TGTGCCAGCAGCGGACCCACCGGGCCCACCGGGGAGCTGTTTTTT. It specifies CASSGPTGPTGELFF.

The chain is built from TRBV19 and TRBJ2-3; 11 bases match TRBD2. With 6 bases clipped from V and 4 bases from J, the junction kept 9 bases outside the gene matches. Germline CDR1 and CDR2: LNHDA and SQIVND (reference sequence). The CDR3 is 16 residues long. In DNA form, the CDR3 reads TGTGCCAGTAGACCGACTAGCGGGGCTATCCCAGATACGCAGTATTTT. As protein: CASRPTSGAIPDTQYF.

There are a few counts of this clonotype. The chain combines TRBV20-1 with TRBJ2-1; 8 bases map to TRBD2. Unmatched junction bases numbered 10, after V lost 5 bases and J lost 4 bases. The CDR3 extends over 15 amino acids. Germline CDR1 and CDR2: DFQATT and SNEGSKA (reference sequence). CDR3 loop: CSAPGERGPYNEQFF. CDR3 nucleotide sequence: TGCAGTGCTCCCGGGGAGCGGGGGCCTTACAATGAGCAGTTCTTC.

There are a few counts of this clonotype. The CDR3 here is CASSLAGGPYTQYF. The CDR3 bases are TGTGCCAGCAGCCTAGCGGGGGGGCCATATACGCAGTATTTT. V gene TRBV11-3 combines with J gene TRBJ2-3; 12 nucleotides line up with TRBD2. The CDR3 consists of 14 residues. The germline CDR1 and CDR2 sequences are SGHNT and YENEEA. The V and J ends lost 5 bases and 7 bases, in that order; junction bases with no gene match: 4.

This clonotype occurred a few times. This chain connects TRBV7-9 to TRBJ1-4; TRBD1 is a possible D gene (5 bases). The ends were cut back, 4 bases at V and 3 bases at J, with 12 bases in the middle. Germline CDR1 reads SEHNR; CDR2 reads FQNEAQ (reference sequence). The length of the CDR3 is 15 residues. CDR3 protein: CASSSPGPANEKLFF. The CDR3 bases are TGTGCCAGCAGCTCCCCAGGGCCGGCTAATGAAAAACTGTTTTTT.

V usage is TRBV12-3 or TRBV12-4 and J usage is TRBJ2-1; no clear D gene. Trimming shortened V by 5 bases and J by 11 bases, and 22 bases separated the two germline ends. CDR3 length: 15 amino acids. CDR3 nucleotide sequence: TGTGCCAGCAGTGTTGGTTTACAGAGTCGATATAAGCAGTTCTTC. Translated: CASSVGLQSRYKQFF.

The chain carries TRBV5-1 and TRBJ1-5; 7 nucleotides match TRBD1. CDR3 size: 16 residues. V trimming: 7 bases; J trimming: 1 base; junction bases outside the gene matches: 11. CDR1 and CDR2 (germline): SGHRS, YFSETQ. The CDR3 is CASSEEGAGSNQPQHF. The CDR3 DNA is TGCGCCAGCTCTGAGGAGGGGGCGGGGAGCAATCAGCCCCAGCATTTT.

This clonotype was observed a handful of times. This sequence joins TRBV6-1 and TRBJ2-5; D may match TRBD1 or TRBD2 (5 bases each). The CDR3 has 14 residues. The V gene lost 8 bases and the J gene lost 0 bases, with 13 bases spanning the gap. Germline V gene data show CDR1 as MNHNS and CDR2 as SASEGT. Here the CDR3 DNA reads TGTGCCAGCGAGAGGGGCCGGTACCAAGAGACCCAGTACTTC. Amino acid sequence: CASERGRYQETQYF.